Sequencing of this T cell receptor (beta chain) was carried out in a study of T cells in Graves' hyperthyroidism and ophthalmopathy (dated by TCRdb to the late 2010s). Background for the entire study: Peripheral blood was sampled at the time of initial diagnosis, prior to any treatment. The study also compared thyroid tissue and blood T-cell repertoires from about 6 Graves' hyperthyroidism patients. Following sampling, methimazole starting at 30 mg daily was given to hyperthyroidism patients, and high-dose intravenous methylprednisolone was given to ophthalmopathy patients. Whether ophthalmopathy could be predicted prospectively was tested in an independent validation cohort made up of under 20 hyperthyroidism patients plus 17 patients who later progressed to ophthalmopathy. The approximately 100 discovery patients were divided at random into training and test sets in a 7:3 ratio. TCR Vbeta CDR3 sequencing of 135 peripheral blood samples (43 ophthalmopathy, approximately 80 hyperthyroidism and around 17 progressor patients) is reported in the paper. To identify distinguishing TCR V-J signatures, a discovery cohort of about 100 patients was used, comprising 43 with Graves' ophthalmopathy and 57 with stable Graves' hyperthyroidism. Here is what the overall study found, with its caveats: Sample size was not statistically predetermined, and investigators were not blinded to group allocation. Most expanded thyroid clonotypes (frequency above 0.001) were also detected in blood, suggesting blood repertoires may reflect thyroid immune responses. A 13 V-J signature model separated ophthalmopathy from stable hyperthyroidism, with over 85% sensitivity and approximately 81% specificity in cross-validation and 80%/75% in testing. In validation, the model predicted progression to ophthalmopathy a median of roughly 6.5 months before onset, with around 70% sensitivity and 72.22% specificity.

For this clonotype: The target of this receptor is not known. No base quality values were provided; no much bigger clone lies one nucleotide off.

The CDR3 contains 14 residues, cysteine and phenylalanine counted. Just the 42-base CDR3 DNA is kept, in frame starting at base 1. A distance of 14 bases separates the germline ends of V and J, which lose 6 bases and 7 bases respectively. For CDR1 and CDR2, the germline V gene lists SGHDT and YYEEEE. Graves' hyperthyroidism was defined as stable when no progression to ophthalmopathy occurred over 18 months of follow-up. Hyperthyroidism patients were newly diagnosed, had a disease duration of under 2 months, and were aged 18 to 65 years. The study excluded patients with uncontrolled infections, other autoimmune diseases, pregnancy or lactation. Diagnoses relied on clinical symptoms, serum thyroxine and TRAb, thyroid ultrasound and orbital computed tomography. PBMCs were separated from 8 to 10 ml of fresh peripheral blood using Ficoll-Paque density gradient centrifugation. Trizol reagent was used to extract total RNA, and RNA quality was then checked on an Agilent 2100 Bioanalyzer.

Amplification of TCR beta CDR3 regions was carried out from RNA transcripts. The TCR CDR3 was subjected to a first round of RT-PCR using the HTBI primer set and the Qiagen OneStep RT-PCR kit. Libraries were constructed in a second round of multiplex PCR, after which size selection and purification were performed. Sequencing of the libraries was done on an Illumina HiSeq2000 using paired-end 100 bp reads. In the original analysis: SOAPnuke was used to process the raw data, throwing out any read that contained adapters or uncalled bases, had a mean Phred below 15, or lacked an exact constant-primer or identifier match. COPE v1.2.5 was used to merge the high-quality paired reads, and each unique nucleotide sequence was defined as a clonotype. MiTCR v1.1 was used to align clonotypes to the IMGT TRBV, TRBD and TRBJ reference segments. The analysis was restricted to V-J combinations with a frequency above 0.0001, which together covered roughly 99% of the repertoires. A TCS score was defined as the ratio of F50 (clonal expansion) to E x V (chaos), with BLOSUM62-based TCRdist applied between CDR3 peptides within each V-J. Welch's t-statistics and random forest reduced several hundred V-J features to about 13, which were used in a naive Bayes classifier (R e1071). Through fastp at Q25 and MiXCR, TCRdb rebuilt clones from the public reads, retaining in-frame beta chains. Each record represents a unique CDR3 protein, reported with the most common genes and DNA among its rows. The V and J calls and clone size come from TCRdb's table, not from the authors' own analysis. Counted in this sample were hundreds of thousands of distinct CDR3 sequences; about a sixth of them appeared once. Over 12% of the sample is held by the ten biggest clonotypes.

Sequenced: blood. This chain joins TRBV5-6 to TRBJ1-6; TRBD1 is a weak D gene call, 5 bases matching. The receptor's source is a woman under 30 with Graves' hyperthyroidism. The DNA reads TGTGCCAGCACCGTGGGGGAGGTAAATTCACCCCTCCACTTT. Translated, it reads CASTVGEVNSPLHF.